This section outlines one TCR beta chain sequence together with its context. Its cognate antigen has yet to be identified. No base qualities exist here, and no much larger clone lies one base off it. This sample was taken from a study of shared clonotypes between healthy human individuals (dated by TCRdb to 2020 to 2021). For the wider study: A couple of women and three men aged 18 to 49 years were included in the cohort. The study deeply sequenced blood TCR repertoires of five healthy adults to estimate repertoire size and the extent of clonotype sharing between individuals. To increase sequencing depth and limit assay-specific biases, different laboratories used diverse techniques to prepare libraries and sequence TCR repertoires. For each donor, CD4 naive and CD4 memory were each run on three plates, CD8 naive on two plates, and CD8 memory on one plate. Each donor's leukapheresis produced roughly between roughly 0.94 and 9.5 billion PBMCs.

The donors were healthy, HIV-negative adults with no recently reported acute infections or vaccinations. All donors were Caucasian adults living in Nashville, Tennessee, USA. CD4+ T cells were enriched by magnetic negative selection; naive cells were then positively selected on CD45RA, and the negative fraction formed the memory subset. After blood collection by leukapheresis, PBMCs were isolated using Ficoll-Histopaque density gradient centrifugation and then cryopreserved in the vapor phase of liquid nitrogen. Analytical flow cytometry was used to check the purity and quantity of each magnetically sorted T cell population. From each sorted fraction, genomic DNA was isolated and quantified by UV absorbance on a Nanodrop 2000c. Using the deep immunoSEQ assay, multiplex PCR amplified TCR CDR3 regions from genomic DNA. Genomic DNA extracted from each cell subset was distributed evenly over all wells of several immunoSEQ 96-well plates, and each plate served as one replicate. For sorted subsets, 150 to 250 ng genomic DNA, equal to tens of thousands of T cell genomes, was loaded into each replicate PCR. The purified libraries were quantified using a Qubit 3.0 fluorometer, sized with a Bioanalyzer 2100, and then quantified again using the KAPA Library Quantification kit. A separate single-read 150-cycle Illumina NextSeq 550 flow cell was used to sequence each immunoSEQ 96-well plate. Under the source paper's analysis protocol: The immunoSEQ output contained only junctional sequences without quality scores, so filtering could not match that applied to full-length reads. To assign V/J genes and CDR3, sequences were annotated using PyIR, a Python wrapper for IgBLAST v1.9, with IMGT germline references. Reads were removed for weak V/J assignments (E-value above 1e-6), missing CDR3, stop codons, out-of-frame junctions, or ambiguous translated residues. V3J clonotypes were defined as sequences sharing an identical inferred V gene, J gene, and CDR3 amino acid sequence. The percentage overlap between two repertoires was calculated by dividing the number of shared unique clonotypes by the size of the smaller repertoire. Richness of each repertoire was evaluated using RTK rarefaction, the Chao1 estimator, and Recon v2.1 estimates of unobserved clonotypes. Generation probabilities for all TCRbeta clonotypes obtained by the gDNA method from a handful of donors were computed using OLGA. TCRdb re-hosts the immuneACCESS table, in-frame sequences only. Its copies lack some clones; in the studies checked, an unresolved V gene accounts for under half of them, and the cause for the rest is not known. V and J calls and clone size are as listed in that table; D and trimming were resolved from the DNA. Recorded for this sample are 2.3 million or so clones; 85% to 95% of them occurred a single time. In total, the top ten clones hold under 0.45% of the sample.

Overall results and qualifications from the work: Naive subsets generally had larger estimated clonotype richness than memory subsets. Pairwise subsampling led to the expectation that sequencing depth would affect the degree of clonotype sharing among donors. Sampling was restricted to blood, and TCR repertoires in tissues likely differ from the TCR repertoires found in blood. Across a few donors, 4.5% to 6.5% of naive CD4, over 3% of naive CD8, 2% to 2.5% of memory CD4, and approximately 0.4% of memory CD8 clonotypes were shared. Because the study included a small number of donors, the genetic and exposure-history diversity represented was limited. Incomplete sequencing was indicated by rarefaction of sorted-subset datasets, despite the large sequencing depth. Clonotypes shared by all four sorted-subset donors showed higher generation probabilities than non-shared clonotypes.

The sequenced sample consisted of naive CD4+ T cells from PBMCs. Taken with the paper, the label for cell subset or site translates to: CD45RA+ positively selected. The receptor's source is a man aged 18 to 30 in good health. Some clones in this sample may be carry-over from other donors' samples.

Read as DNA, the sequence is TGTGCCAGCAGCTTCACAGGGGGGATGTACAATGAGCAGTTCTTC. Translated, this gives CASSFTGGMYNEQFF. The receptor chain draws on TRBV11-3 and TRBJ2-1, and TRBD1 matches 8 of the central bases. From a lookup of the germline V gene, CDR1 and CDR2 are SGHNT and YENEEA. The CDR3, cysteine through phenylalanine, is 15 amino acids long. Only CDR3 DNA remains: 45 bases, in frame from the first base. After removal of 3 bases from V and 4 bases from J, the junction retains 5 bases not matched to a gene.